This TCR beta chain was documented in a study of shared clonotypes between healthy human individuals. The CDR3 extends over 13 amino acids. Germline CDR1 reads SQVTM; CDR2 reads ANQGSEA. V lost 8 bases, J lost 2 bases, and 4 bases stayed unmatched. Sequencing was performed with immunoSEQ multiplex PCR; in TCRdb, only in-frame clones are kept and a portion is missing. The sample has about 1.5 million clones; 98% are singletons. V gene TRBV29-1 combines with J gene TRBJ2-1; TRBD1 matches 9 bases. Source material: naive CD4+ T cells sorted from blood. The sample's subset: CD45RA+ positively selected. The receptor was isolated from a man aged 30-40 years in good health. The CDR3: CSYRDRAYNEQFF. The CDR3 DNA reads as TGCAGCTACCGGGACAGGGCCTACAATGAGCAGTTCTTC.